The 5 T cell receptor beta chains reported below all come from one sample, sequenced in a study of CD8+ T cells in alopecia areata (dated 2018 in TCRdb). What the time point label conveys for this sample: 24 weeks on oral tofacitinib. The sample's treatment or condition label, in plain terms: oral pan-JAK inhibitor, 5-10 mg twice daily. Library prep was done by the immunoSEQ multiplex PCR assay. RNA was extracted from all samples and reverse transcribed into cDNA, which served as template for TCR sequencing. Here the immuneACCESS table is served through TCRdb, limited to in-frame sequences with V and J called. Missing clones are a known gap in these copies; in checked studies unresolved V genes cover under half, and the rest lacks a known reason. The sample has about 180,000 clones on record, approximately 55% of them singletons. The ten top clones hold 9.5% to 14% of the sample. Sequenced here: CD8+ T cells sorted from blood, sampled at week 24, from a patient treated with tofacitinib. The receptors come from a human donor with alopecia areata.

This clone has a handful of counts. The chain recombines TRBV30 with TRBJ1-2, with 7 nucleotides matching TRBD1. The germline CDR1 and CDR2 sequences are GTSNPN and SVGIG (reference sequence). This CDR3 comprises 13 residues. The V gene end was trimmed by 3 bases and the J gene end by 8 bases; junction bases not matched to a gene: 9. This CDR3 is CAWSAGTVSGYTF. The DNA for the CDR3 is TGTGCCTGGAGCGCCGGGACAGTATCCGGCTACACCTTC.

This clone appeared once. The rearrangement links TRBV6-6 to TRBJ2-7; 8 bases align to TRBD1. The trim removed 6 bases at V and 4 bases at J, leaving 11 bases unmatched. Germline loops: CDR1 MNHNY, CDR2 SVGAGI (reference sequence). This CDR3 is 15 amino acids long. The CDR3 sequence: CASRGPGQGLYEQYF. The CDR3 DNA reads as TGTGCCAGCAGGGGCCCAGGACAGGGCTTATACGAGCAGTACTTC.

The V call is TRBV10-3, the J call TRBJ2-7, with 10 bases identical to TRBD1. The V and J ends lost 2 bases and 0 bases, in that order; junction bases with no gene match: 10. This CDR3 has 18 residues. Germline V gene sequence: CDR1 ENHRY, CDR2 SYGVKD. The CDR3 DNA is TGTGCCATCAGTGAGGGTGGGACAGGGGCCATATTCTCCTACGAGCAGTACTTC. Its translation: CAISEGGTGAIFSYEQYF.

The CDR3 sequence: CAWSVNRFGGDGYTF. CDR3 in DNA: TGTGCCTGGAGTGTAAACAGGTTCGGTGGGGATGGCTACACCTTC. The chain links TRBV30 to TRBJ1-2; D perhaps matches TRBD1 (5 bases). V was clipped by 0 bases and J by 6 bases, with 17 bases between them. The CDR3 runs to 15 residues. The germline V gene encodes CDR1 GTSNPN and CDR2 SVGIG (reference sequence).

The V gene is TRBV5-6, the J gene TRBJ2-1, with 9 bases that match TRBD2. The CDR3 totals 13 residues. Trimming took 0 bases from V and 11 from J; bases not matched to a gene: 3. Looked up from germline, CDR1 is SGHDT and CDR2 is YYEEEE. CDR3 sequence reads: CASSLGLAGQQFF. The CDR3 DNA reads TGTGCCAGCAGCTTGGGCCTAGCGGGGCAGCAGTTCTTC.